Presented here are 32 T cell receptor beta chains from one specimen sequenced in a study of cytotoxic CD8 clonotypes in ibrutinib-treated CLL. Here immunoSEQ multiplex PCR was the method, and the copy in TCRdb shows in-frame clones only, minus some. Of fewer than 200,000 clones listed, approximately 80% were seen once; the top ten hold less than 6%. This sample comprised PBMCs, obtained after 24 months of ibrutinib treatment. Source of these receptors: a human donor with chronic lymphocytic leukemia.

This clone was counted only a few times. The chain employs TRBV5-1 and TRBJ1-1, with TRBD1 matching over 7 bases. Germline CDR1 reads SGHRS; CDR2 reads YFSETQ. This CDR3 is 14 amino acids long. The V gene end was trimmed by 2 bases and the J gene end by 4 bases; junction bases not matched to a gene: 5. As DNA, the CDR3 is TGCGCCAGCAGCTTACACAGGGGAGGCACTGAAGCTTTCTTT. It specifies CASSLHRGGTEAFF.

This chain links TRBV7-3 with TRBJ1-2; TRBD1 aligns across 7 bases. Trimming removed 2 bases from V and 3 bases from J; junction bases left unmatched: 0. The CDR3 totals 13 residues. Per germline, CDR1 SGHTA and CDR2 FQGTGA. The CDR3 here is CASSLDRDYGYTF. The CDR3 region has the DNA TGTGCCAGCAGCTTAGACAGGGACTATGGCTACACCTTC.

The chain recombines TRBV7-9 with TRBJ2-1; TRBD1 might be the D (5 bases). V shed 2 bases and J shed 14 bases, with 16 bases lying between them. CDR3 length: 13 residues. The germline gives CDR1 SEHNR, CDR2 FQNEAQ (reference sequence). The CDR3 coding sequence is TGTGCCAGCAGCTTACACTCCCCTCAGGGAAAGTTCTTC. This sequence encodes CASSLHSPQGKFF. Based on the CDR3 plus reference TRBV7-9 and TRBJ2-1, the full variable domain is DTGVSQNPRHKITKRGQNVTFRCDPISEHNRLYWYRQTLGQGPEFLTYFQNEAQLEKSRLLSDRFSAERPKGSFSTLEIQRTEQGDSAMYLCASSLHSPQGKFFGPGTRLTVL.

This chain connects TRBV7-3 to TRBJ2-3, with D hard to call. CDR1 and CDR2 from the germline V gene are SGHTA and FQGTGA. The germline V and J ends were trimmed by 2 bases and 2 bases, with 17 bases remaining between them. The CDR3 runs 17 residues. The CDR3 bases are TGTGCCAGCAGCTTAGTACGTCGGCTATCAGTCACAGATACGCAGTATTTT. Its translation: CASSLVRRLSVTDTQYF.

This clone was found once. The J gene is TRBJ2-1, the V gene TRBV11-1; either TRBD1 or TRBD2 may fit D (5 bases each). The CDR3 spans 16 residues. Trimming removed 6 bases from V and 8 bases from J, with 23 bases in between. Germline-derived CDR1 and CDR2 are SGHAT and FQDESV (reference sequence). Written as DNA, the CDR3 is TGTGCCAGCAGTCCCGGGGCCGCACCCAGTGGATATGAGCAGTTCTTC. This codes for CASSPGAAPSGYEQFF.

This chain links TRBV7-9 with TRBJ1-1; TRBD1 matches at 7 bases. CDR3 size: 14 residues. Germline-derived CDR1 and CDR2 are SEHNR and FQNEAQ (reference sequence). With 1 base clipped from V and 1 base from J, the junction kept 0 bases outside the gene matches. The CDR3 loop reads CASSLGQGNTEAFF. CDR3 DNA: TGTGCCAGCAGCTTAGGACAGGGGAACACTGAAGCTTTCTTT.

This chain links TRBV5-5 with TRBJ2-7, with 9 bases identical to TRBD1. The V and J ends lost 0 bases and 4 bases, in that order; junction bases with no gene match: 2. The CDR3 loop spans 14 amino acids. Germline V CDR1 and CDR2: SGHKS, YYEKEE (reference sequence). The CDR3 protein is CASSLAQGAYEQYF. CDR3 DNA: TGTGCCAGCAGCTTGGCACAGGGGGCGTACGAGCAGTACTTC.

The rearrangement joins TRBV19 to TRBJ2-1; tentative D call: TRBD1 (6 bases). This CDR3 is built from 16 residues. The V gene lost 8 bases and the J gene lost 7 bases, with 24 bases spanning the gap. Germline V gene data show CDR1 as LNHDA and CDR2 as SQIVND (reference sequence). The CDR3 protein is CASQNRVLLGGNEQFF. The CDR3 bases are TGTGCCAGTCAAAACAGGGTTTTGCTAGGGGGAAATGAGCAGTTCTTC. The variable domain in full, completed from reference TRBV19 and TRBJ2-1, reads DGGITQSPKYLFRKEGQNVTLSCEQNLNHDAMYWYRQDPGQGLRLIYYSQIVNDFQKGDIAEGYSVSREKKESFPLTVTSAQKNPTAFYLCASQNRVLLGGNEQFFGPGTRLTVL.

This clone has only one observation. This rearrangement joins TRBV7-2 to TRBJ2-3; 8 bases line up with TRBD2. Trimming at V came to 5 bases and at J to 1 base, leaving 5 bases not matched to a gene. The CDR3 consists of 15 residues. Germline assignment: CDR1 SGHTA and CDR2 FQGNSA. CDR3 sequence (DNA): TGTGCCAGCAGCCCAACGCGGGGGGGCACAGATACGCAGTATTTT. As protein: CASSPTRGGTDTQYF.

The CDR3 bases are TGTGCCAGCAGACCGTCAAAGTATGGCTACACCTTC. This sequence encodes CASRPSKYGYTF. The chain carries TRBV6-5 and TRBJ1-2; no firm D call. This CDR3 has 12 amino acids. Trimming pared 6 bases from V and 5 bases from J, leaving 10 bases between. Germline V lookup: CDR1 MNHEY, CDR2 SVGAGI.

The chain employs TRBV7-9 and TRBJ2-7; D possibly corresponds to TRBD2 (5 bases). This CDR3 contains 15 residues. Germline CDR1 and CDR2: SEHNR and FQNEAQ (reference sequence). V was clipped by 2 bases and J by 4 bases, with 15 bases between them. The DNA for the CDR3 is TGTGCCAGCAGCTTATTGGAAAAAACGGGGTACGAGCAGTACTTC. Translated, it gives CASSLLEKTGYEQYF. The complete variable domain, with remaining parts taken from reference TRBV7-9 and TRBJ2-7, reads DTGVSQNPRHKITKRGQNVTFRCDPISEHNRLYWYRQTLGQGPEFLTYFQNEAQLEKSRLLSDRFSAERPKGSFSTLEIQRTEQGDSAMYLCASSLLEKTGYEQYFGPGTRLTVT.

In the case of this clone: The junction departs from the called germline gene at one end, perhaps through a read error. The chain employs TRBV29-1 and TRBJ1-1, with 8 bases that match TRBD1. CDR1 is SQVTM and CDR2 is ANQGSEA in the germline V gene. The CDR3 spans 14 residues. This CDR3 reads CSVFRTGTNAEAFF. Here the CDR3 DNA reads TGCAGCGTTTTTAGGACAGGGACGAACGCTGAAGCTTTCTTT.

V usage is TRBV4-1 and J usage is TRBJ2-7; 8 bases line up with TRBD2. Germline values: CDR1 MGHRA, CDR2 YSYEKL. V shed 1 base and J 5 bases; nucleotides not matched to a gene: 10. The CDR3 length is 16 residues. Here the CDR3 DNA reads TGCGCCAGCAGCCAAGCGCCCTCCGGGGGGGCCGACGAGCAGTACTTC. This codes for CASSQAPSGGADEQYF.

The rearrangement links TRBV5-8 to TRBJ1-2; 11 bases align to TRBD1. Trimming cost V 3 bases and J 4 bases; bases outside gene matches: 8. CDR3 length: 16 amino acids. CDR1 and CDR2 from the germline V gene are SGHTS and YDEGEE. CDR3 residues: CASSSTGTGGPYGYTF. CDR3 coding DNA: TGTGCCAGCAGCTCCACCGGGACAGGGGGGCCCTATGGCTACACCTTC.

The genes are TRBV29-1 and TRBJ1-2; TRBD1 matches 8 bases. V was pared by 5 bases and J by 8 bases, with 13 bases of the junction left unmatched. The CDR3 has 14 amino acids. CDR1 is SQVTM, CDR2 ANQGSEA, per germline. CDR3 sequence reads: CSVWSTGEGSGYTF. CDR3 nucleotides: TGCAGCGTTTGGTCGACAGGGGAAGGTAGCGGCTACACCTTC.

The chain is built from TRBV5-6 and TRBJ1-2; 7 positions match TRBD1. Unmatched junction bases numbered 4, after V lost 3 bases and J lost 2 bases. The germline V gene has CDR1 SGHDT and CDR2 YYEEEE. The CDR3 covers 14 residues. The CDR3 coding sequence is TGTGCCAGCAGCTCAGAACAGGGGAACTATGGCTACACCTTC. Protein sequence: CASSSEQGNYGYTF.

This chain joins TRBV28 and TRBJ2-3; D unclear. This CDR3 is built from 15 residues. The germline CDR1 and CDR2 sequences are MDHEN and SYDVKM. Deletions cut 3 bases from V and 0 bases from J, with 10 bases between. As DNA, the CDR3 is TGTGCCAGCAGTTTCCCGCTAACTAGCACAGATACGCAGTATTTT. It yields the protein CASSFPLTSTDTQYF.

The chain joins TRBV28 to TRBJ2-4, with 11 bases lining up with TRBD2. CDR3 length equals 15 residues. V was clipped by 10 bases and J by 0 bases; unmatched bases: 5. Germline V CDR1 and CDR2: MDHEN, SYDVKM. CDR3 in DNA: TGTGCCATTAGCGGGAGGGGACAAGCCAAAAACATTCAGTACTTC. Residues: CAISGRGQAKNIQYF.

The J gene is TRBJ2-1, the V gene TRBV5-4; 9 bases map to TRBD1. Losses at the gene ends were 4 bases for V and 0 bases for J; bases not matched to a gene: 8. In germline, CDR1 is SGHNT, CDR2 YYREEE (reference sequence). This CDR3 has 17 residues. Written as DNA, the CDR3 is TGTGCCAGCAGCCCACAGGGGGCGGGGAGCTCCTACAATGAGCAGTTCTTC. It encodes CASSPQGAGSSYNEQFF.

The chain has TRBV6-6 and TRBJ1-6; D may be TRBD1 (6 bases). There are 14 residues in the CDR3. Germline CDR1 is MNHNY and CDR2 is SVGAGI (reference sequence). V lost 6 bases to trimming and J lost 6 bases, with 12 bases between them. Here the CDR3 reads CASRRQATNSPLHF. CDR3 nucleotides: TGTGCCAGCAGGCGACAGGCGACTAATTCACCCCTCCACTTT.

The chain couples TRBV19 to TRBJ2-4; TRBD2 agrees at 14 bases. Germline values: CDR1 LNHDA, CDR2 SQIVND (reference sequence). This CDR3 spans 16 amino acids. The V segment lost 3 bases and the J segment 4 bases; nucleotides outside the gene matches: 2. CDR3 region: CASSIGLAGGKNIQYF. DNA of the CDR3: TGTGCCAGTAGTATCGGACTAGCGGGGGGAAAAAACATTCAGTACTTC.

The chain has TRBV4-3 and TRBJ1-1, with unresolved D. The length of the CDR3 is 13 residues. From germline, CDR1 is LGHNA and CDR2 YSLEER. V was clipped by 0 bases and J by 4 bases, with 6 bases between them. CDR3 in amino acids: CASSQDHGTEAFF. The CDR3 nucleotides are TGCGCCAGCAGCCAAGATCACGGCACTGAAGCTTTCTTT.

The V and J genes are TRBV6-6 and TRBJ2-1; D possibly corresponds to TRBD2 (5 bases). Germline loops: CDR1 MNHNY, CDR2 SVGAGI (reference sequence). Deletions cut 2 bases from V and 0 bases from J, with 8 bases between. CDR3 size: 15 residues. CDR3 in amino acids: CASSYGGSSYNEQFF. The CDR3 DNA reads as TGTGCCAGCAGTTACGGTGGGAGCTCCTACAATGAGCAGTTCTTC.

V usage is TRBV7-6 and J usage is TRBJ1-6; 7 bases are shared with TRBD1. The CDR3 runs to 15 residues. CDR1 is SGHVS, CDR2 FNYEAQ, per germline. V lost 0 bases to trimming and J lost 10 bases; unmatched junction nucleotides: 6. In DNA form, the CDR3 reads TGTGCCAGCAGCTTAGCCTTAGGGGGCAGGTCACCCCTCCACTTT. Protein product: CASSLALGGRSPLHF. Using reference TRBV7-6 and TRBJ1-6 for the parts outside the CDR3, the full variable domain is GAGVSQSPRYKVTKRGQDVALRCDPISGHVSLYWYRQALGQGPEFLTYFNYEAQQDKSGLPNDRFSAERPEGSISTLTIQRTEQRDSAMYRCASSLALGGRSPLHFGNGTRLTVT.

This chain uses TRBV5-4 with TRBJ2-1; weak D call: TRBD2 (6 bases). V dropped 4 bases and J dropped 4 bases, with 15 bases sitting between them. From germline, CDR1 is SGHNT and CDR2 YYREEE (reference sequence). The CDR3 length is 15 residues. DNA of the CDR3: TGTGCCAGCAGCCCCCGGGACGGGACTTACAATGAGCAGTTCTTC. Translating gives CASSPRDGTYNEQFF.

This clone was observed once. The V gene is TRBV7-7, the J gene TRBJ1-4; 7 bases match TRBD1. The CDR3 contains 15 residues. The junction had 8 bases not matched to a gene; V was cut back by 5 bases and J by 5 bases. Germline V CDR1 and CDR2: SSHAT, FNYEAQ (reference sequence). The CDR3 loop is CASSRNRGANEKLFF. The CDR3 DNA reads as TGTGCCAGCAGCCGAAACAGGGGCGCGAATGAAAAACTGTTTTTT.

This clone was recorded a few times. The chain uses TRBV18 and TRBJ2-7, with a tentative D call TRBD1 (6 bases). V gave up 0 bases and J gave up 4 bases, with 13 bases separating them. Germline V gene data show CDR1 as KGHSH and CDR2 as LQKENI. The CDR3 spans 15 residues. The chain's CDR3 is CASSPPGRGTYEQYF. The CDR3 nucleotides are TGTGCCAGCTCACCACCGGGAAGGGGGACGTACGAGCAGTACTTC.

This clone has only a few counts. J is TRBJ1-1 and V is TRBV25-1; TRBD1 is a possible D gene (6 bases). V dropped 2 bases and J dropped 0 bases, with 13 bases sitting between them. This CDR3 contains 16 residues. Germline-derived CDR1 and CDR2 are MGHDK and SYGVNS. The CDR3 sequence is CASSEPGGGLNTEAFF. The CDR3 DNA is TGTGCCAGCAGTGAACCGGGAGGGGGACTGAACACTGAAGCTTTCTTT.

This clone showed up just once. The rearrangement uses TRBV5-8 and TRBJ1-5; possible D gene TRBD1, 6 bases. V shed 4 bases and J shed 9 bases, with 14 bases lying between them. The CDR3 has 13 residues. Germline CDR1 is SGHTS and CDR2 is YDEGEE. CDR3 region: CASSLKQGRPQHF. The CDR3 DNA reads as TGTGCCAGCAGCCTCAAACAGGGTCGGCCCCAGCATTTT.

The CDR3 region is CASSYSWGANTGELFF. For the CDR3, the DNA is TGTGCCAGCAGTTACTCGTGGGGGGCCAACACCGGGGAGCTGTTTTTT. The chain carries TRBV6-5 and TRBJ2-2, with D perhaps being TRBD1 or TRBD2 (6 bases each). CDR3 length: 16 amino acids. The germline V gene has CDR1 MNHEY and CDR2 SVGAGI. V was trimmed by 0 bases and J by 2 bases, leaving 10 bases between them.

The chain employs TRBV7-8 and TRBJ1-1, with 9 positions matching TRBD1. The germline V gene has CDR1 SGHVS and CDR2 FQNEAQ. The trim removed 4 bases at V and 6 bases at J, leaving 12 bases unmatched. The CDR3 has 16 amino acids. Here the CDR3 reads CASSWGVGTGPAEAFF. CDR3 nucleotides: TGTGCCAGCAGCTGGGGCGTCGGGACAGGGCCCGCTGAAGCTTTCTTT.

The CDR3 reads CASSLRGGGAHEQFF. The CDR3 DNA follows: TGTGCCAGCAGCTTGAGGGGCGGGGGGGCCCATGAGCAGTTCTTC. This chain links TRBV5-6 with TRBJ2-1; 9 bases line up with TRBD2. The length of the CDR3 is 15 residues. Germline CDR1 is SGHDT and CDR2 is YYEEEE. V lost 1 base, J lost 8 bases, and 7 bases stayed unmatched.